This T cell receptor (beta chain) was sequenced during a study of cytomegalovirus exposure and HLA in healthy donors (dated by TCRdb to 2017 to 2019). Context from the whole study: In an earlier analysis of roughly 500 of the donors, under 300 Gb of sequence data and 90 million to 120 million unique TCR beta sequences from 180 million or so T cells were reported. About 330 gigabases of sequencing data and 70 million to 95 million unique TCR sequences made up an early release that covered about 640 HLA-typed donors. The genetic ancestry cluster associated with self-reported Caucasian donors included over 80% of the 398 genotyped donors. The study aimed to test whether cataloging public T cell receptors could reveal signatures of past pathogen exposure. The study used immunosequencing to profile the T cell repertoires of 600 to 850 subjects and linked those repertoires to cytomegalovirus serostatus. In addition to the first cohort of 500 to 850 subjects, a separate validation cohort of approximately 120 different subjects was used. To predict cytomegalovirus infection status, the study brought together high-throughput TCR immunosequencing, statistical association of individual TCRs with disease status, and machine learning. A later analysis re-examined previously published TCR beta repertoires from roughly 720 donors and added high-resolution HLA genotyping to investigate patterns of TCR occurrence. The later analysis used no new phenotypic data to find candidate immune exposures, relying instead on TCR beta sequences and their occurrence across donors. An earlier analysis of more than 450 of the donors used high-throughput TCR beta sequencing to judge whether each TCR beta V gene segment behaved as functional or pseudogenic. Donor age, sex, ethnicity and CMV serostatus were collected together with the repertoire data. A later genetic analysis used genome-wide SNP genotypes for about three fifths of the 666 donors, treating that subset as a discovery cohort. All discovery cohort repertoires had been generated on a single sequencing platform. HLA typing included class I and class II loci at four-digit resolution. Typing coverage differed by locus: A, B, C, DRB1 and DQB1 were typed in roughly 620-640 donors, DQA1 in 522, DPA1 in some 570, and DPB1 in about 450. Because of strong linkage in the cohort, five DR-DQ haplotypes were treated as single units for association and clustering. Among some 400 genotyped donors of the cohort, an average of around 220,000 unique TCR beta nucleotide sequences was sequenced per donor, of which about 18% were non-productive.

The library was obtained by the immunoSEQ multiplex PCR assay. For the multiplex PCR, a mixture combining 60 forward primers for TCR Vbeta segments and 13 reverse primers for TCR Jbeta segments was used. A multiplex PCR assay on genomic DNA amplified the CDR3 region of rearranged TCR beta genes. The amplified TCR beta libraries were sequenced on the Illumina HiSeq System as 87-base-pair reads. In the authors' own workflow: In a later analysis, some 80 million unique TCR beta chains were counted across the 650 to 750 repertoires, and roughly 10 million of these chains were shared by at least two donors. Raw reads were error-corrected and collapsed into unique sequences with a nearest-neighbor algorithm that merged closely related sequences to remove PCR and sequencing errors. Alignment of CDR3 sequences to IMGT reference sequences was used to assign V, D and J gene segments. For a sequence to be retained, a match of at least six nucleotides to both a V gene segment and a J gene segment was required. Rearrangements were called productive when the CDR3 lacked stop codons and stayed in frame with V and J; all others were non-productive. CDR3 was defined by IMGT convention, running from the second conserved V-encoded cysteine to the conserved J-encoded phenylalanine. The earlier analysis of fewer than 750 of the donors excluded sequences that lacked an unambiguous match to a single V gene segment. In an earlier analysis of approximately 590 of the donors, a V segment was called functional when productive rearrangements were above 56.7%, and segregating when the standard deviation between donors exceeded 5%. A statistical classification framework was developed to diagnose cytomegalovirus status using the catalog of TCR beta chain sequences. In a later analysis, TCR nucleotide sequences were compared against IMGT/GENE-DB human TR gene sequences so that V and J genes could be assigned. Using the TCRdist pipeline, a later analysis assigned CDR3 sequences along with most-parsimonious VDJ recombination scenarios. In a later analysis, each TCR beta chain was defined by its CDR3 amino acid sequence together with its V-gene family, and reads lacking a unique V-gene family were excluded. In a later analysis, several hundred highly shared, low-generation-probability nucleotide sequences were removed to address suspected cross-contamination and a sequencing artifact. In a later analysis, a clonal expansion index for each public chain was calculated from normalized within-repertoire ranks of inferred template counts. Generation probabilities in a later analysis came from a VDJ recombination model fitted to out-of-frame rearrangements, and those results were checked against IGoR. A later analysis scored TCR-TCR, TCR-HLA and TCR-CMV co-occurrence with hypergeometric tests, applying a repertoire-size bias correction to TCR pairs. A later analysis estimated false discovery rates by permuting HLA or CMV assignments 20 times. In a later analysis, co-occurring TCRs were grouped using DBSCAN, and TCRdist sequence similarity was added for clustering within HLA-allele-positive subsets. Repertoires with fewer than 30,000 or more than 120,000 public chains were left out of co-occurrence clustering, as were several repertoires with anomalous nucleotide sharing. The clones in this table, taken by TCRdb from immuneACCESS, are in-frame only. Not every clone is retained; where verified, under half of the shortfall comes from an unresolved V gene, and the cause of the rest is unknown. The V and J calls and the clone size are those of that table, but D and trimming were determined from the DNA. In this sample the table shows some 110,000 clones, 65% to 85% of which occur a single time. The ten largest clones take up roughly 6% of the sample.

The cohort was made up of under 800 healthy bone marrow donors. All cohort members were sampled while nominally healthy, although unrecorded immune exposures were likely present. The donor was CMV seronegative and belonged to the group of under 400 seronegative cohort members. Every donor gave a peripheral blood sample, and the peripheral blood mononuclear cells from that sample were used for TCR beta sequencing. Genomic DNA was extracted from the blood cell samples with the Qiagen DNeasy Blood Extraction Kit. Results the study describes overall, beyond this receptor: Some IMGT-functional V segments, including TRBV6-2 and TRBV6-3, could not be distinguished by the 87-base-pair reads and were therefore excluded. A further reported finding was that TCR beta sequences accurately predicted the HLA-A and HLA-B alleles for most subjects in the first cohort. According to a later genetic analysis, donors in an Asian-associated ancestry cluster had fewer N-insertions in productive TCRs than the approximately 630-donor mean. Several of the top co-occurrence clusters appeared to be linked to parvovirus B19, influenza, CMV and Epstein-Barr virus, according to a later analysis. Sequencing depth was assumed to be roughly uniform across donors in the presence/absence analyses, though that assumption may not hold. Because some donors lacked HLA typing at each locus, the association tests relied only on the typed subset. Across donors, most TCR sequences were observed very rarely, whereas some public TCRs were present in many individuals. An association between a missense DCLRE1C variant and V-gene and J-gene trimming of TCR beta chains was found in a later genetic analysis and replicated in an independent cohort. A later analysis found that most CMV-associated TCR beta chains appeared HLA-restricted, with HLA associations seemingly driven largely by CMV exposure. The classifier was reported to diagnose cytomegalovirus status with high specificity and sensitivity in both the original cohort and the validation cohort. Specific HLA alleles were associated with 15,000 to 20,000 TCR beta sequences at a false discovery rate of 0.05 in a later analysis. A cluster of highly shared sequence variants was judged likely to be a technical artifact of the sequencing pipeline. In a later analysis, HLA-associated TCR beta chains showed more clonal expansion and lower generation probabilities than non-associated chains that were equally common. According to a later analysis, TCR association rates differed among HLA loci, with DRB1 alleles showing the most associated TCRs and HLA-C alleles showing the fewest. In vitro tests confirmed that a few of the cytomegalovirus-associated TCR beta chains recognize cytomegalovirus antigens. The cohort was sequenced for TCR beta chains only, and without alpha or paired-chain data the features that could be detected were limited. Immune exposure information for the cohort was limited to CMV serostatus. When HLA alleles, especially DR and DQ, strongly co-occurred, attributing TCR associations to individual alleles was difficult. It was suggested by the authors that the approach could potentially be generalized to other disease states and immunological phenotypes. In an earlier analysis of a few hundred of the donors, most TCR beta V segments were observed in productive rearrangements about 87% or about 30% of the time, broadly matching IMGT annotations. Correlated functional status among segregating V segments might reflect linkage disequilibrium, but an unknown experimental factor could not be ruled out. The earlier analysis of fewer than 750 of the donors excluded 15 to 20 rarely observed V segments, including chromosome 9 orphons, because counts were too low. The study listed approximately 150 TCR beta chains as associated with cytomegalovirus.

Concerning this clone: Its antigen specificity is not known. Per-base qualities were not stored, and no clone one base away is much larger.

From cysteine to phenylalanine, the CDR3 is 12 amino acids long. Only the CDR3 DNA stays, 36 bases, in frame from base 1. V is cut back by 3 bases and J by 2 bases, with 0 bases in the junction unmatched. The germline V gene (reference sequence) gives CDR1 as GTSNPN and CDR2 as SVGIG. This TCR came from a male donor in good health and CMV-seronegative. The chain was built from TRBV30 and TRBJ2-7, with 8 bases aligning to TRBD1. The sequenced material came from PBMCs. The DNA is as follows: TGTGCCTGGAGCAGGGGGCCCTACGAGCAGTACTTC. This gives the protein CAWSRGPYEQYF.